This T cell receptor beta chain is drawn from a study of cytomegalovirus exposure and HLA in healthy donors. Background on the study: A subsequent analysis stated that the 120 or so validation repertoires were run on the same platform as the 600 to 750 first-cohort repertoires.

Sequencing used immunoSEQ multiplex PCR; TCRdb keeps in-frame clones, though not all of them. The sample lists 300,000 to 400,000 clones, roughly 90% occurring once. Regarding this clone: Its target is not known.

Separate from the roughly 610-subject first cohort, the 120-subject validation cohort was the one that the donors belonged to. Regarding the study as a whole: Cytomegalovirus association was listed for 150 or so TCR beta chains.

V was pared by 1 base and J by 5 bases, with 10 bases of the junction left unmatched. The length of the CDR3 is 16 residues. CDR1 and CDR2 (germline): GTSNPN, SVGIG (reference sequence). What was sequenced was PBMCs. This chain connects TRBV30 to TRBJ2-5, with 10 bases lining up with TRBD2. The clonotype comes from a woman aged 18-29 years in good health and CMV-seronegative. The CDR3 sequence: CAWSGRAGGPGETQYF. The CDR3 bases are TGTGCCTGGAGTGGGAGAGCGGGGGGGCCTGGGGAGACCCAGTACTTC.